This T cell receptor (beta chain) comes out of a study of T cells after somatic rescue of genetic block. Germline assignment: CDR1 LGHNA and CDR2 YNFKEQ. The CDR3 has 15 residues. Trimming pared 1 base from V and 3 bases from J, leaving 10 bases between. Here immunoSEQ multiplex PCR was the method, and the copy in TCRdb shows in-frame clones only, minus some. Altogether some 9,100 clones are present, 70% to 85% being singletons, with the ten largest covering about 20%. Sequenced sample: peripheral blood mononuclear cells (PBMCs). This chain links TRBV4-2 with TRBJ2-1; no clear D. This clonotype was sampled from a boy younger than 18. The CDR3 nucleotides read TGTGCCAGCAGCCAAGCAACCTCGGTCTACAATGAGCAGTTCTTC. It codes for CASSQATSVYNEQFF.